In this sample, the clone carrying this T cell receptor (beta chain) turned up a few times. The antigen remains undetermined. TCR beta CDR3 regions came from multiplex PCR with 32 forward V and 13 reverse J primers. TCRdb called the multiplex PCR reads again in MiXCR, with one record for every CDR3 protein. The sample gives about 4,700 distinct CDR3 sequences, more than 20% of which show up once; about 10% is in the top ten. With roughly 600 ng used per sample, the template was genomic DNA from bulk tumor. Multiple biopsies spaced far apart were taken from each primary tumor during surgery. The cohort was untreated, with newly diagnosed non-small cell lung cancer undergoing curative surgery. All donors had received a new diagnosis of non-small cell lung cancer and were undergoing surgery with curative intent. The sample originates from a study of immune heterogeneity within non-small cell lung tumors. Overall study findings and caveats: For local T-cell clonality, the correlation with local tumor mutational burden was moderate but significant (R around 0.3). Within a patient, dominant CDR3 beta clonotypes were shared across sites, though different locations had unique frequent clones.

The CDR3 runs 16 residues. Looked up from germline, CDR1 is DFQATT and CDR2 is SNEGSKA (reference sequence). V gave up 4 bases and J gave up 3 bases; unmatched junction bases: 5. The source of this sequence is a man between 60 and 70 years old with non-small cell lung cancer. The specimen sequenced was lung tumor tissue. V is TRBV20-1 and J is TRBJ2-2, with TRBD2 matching 13 bases. This chain's CDR3 is CSAIRLAGGDTGELFF. For the CDR3, the DNA is TGCAGTGCTATTCGACTAGCGGGAGGTGACACCGGGGAGCTGTTTTTT.